This T cell receptor (beta chain) was recorded in a study of blood T cells in healthy people across ages. Alongside a J-beta primer mix, a sample-barcoded 5' primer served in a second PCR lasting roughly 6 to 11 cycles. Each CDR3 protein is one row after TCRdb ran MiXCR on the 5' RACE reads. The table shows over 750,000 distinct CDR3 sequences, with approximately 25% occurring only once. Germline CDR1 SQVTM, CDR2 ANQGSEA. This CDR3 is 16 amino acids long. Trimming removed 3 bases from V and 3 bases from J; junction bases left unmatched: 7. This clonotype has just a few counts. These data also formed part of another study, on T cells of mothers and their children.

The source is a boy aged 10-17 years in good health. Sequenced sample: blood. The chain has TRBV29-1 and TRBJ2-2; TRBD2 agrees at 10 bases. CDR3 nucleotide sequence: TGCAGCGTTGACTTAGGTCTAGCGGGAGACACCGGGGAGCTGTTTTTT. As protein: CSVDLGLAGDTGELFF.